What follows is one TCR beta chain and its context. Germline V gene lookup returns CDR1 SGHAT and CDR2 FQNNGV. V lost 1 base and J lost 2, with 5 bases in between. The CDR3 contains 13 residues. Participants were aged about 18 to 90 years, lived in roughly 25 US areas, and enrolled virtually. Some clones are missing from TCRdb's copy, which holds only in-frame ones; the method was immunoSEQ multiplex PCR. The table includes a few hundred thousand clones, roughly 86% detected once. The entry originates in a study of blood T cell repertoires in COVID-19. Overall study context: The United States, Italy and Spain supplied acute and convalescent COVID-19 samples.

The chain combines TRBV11-2 with TRBJ2-5, with D uncertain. The specimen sequenced was PBMCs or T cells enriched from blood (not recorded which). This TCR derives from a woman aged 25-40 years who had recovered from COVID-19. The CDR3 spells CASSLGEQETQYF. The CDR3 DNA reads as TGTGCCAGCAGCTTAGGAGAACAAGAGACCCAGTACTTC. Complete variable domain (other parts from reference TRBV11-2 and TRBJ2-5): EAGVAQSPRYKIIEKRQSVAFWCNPISGHATLYWYQQILGQGPKLLIQFQNNGVVDDSQLPKDRFSAERLKGVDSTLKIQPAKLEDSAVYLCASSLGEQETQYFGPGTRLLVL.